This T cell receptor (beta chain) was sequenced during a study of shared clonotypes between healthy human individuals (TCRdb year 2020). As for the study more broadly: A few men and two women, aged 18 to 49 years, made up the cohort. For each donor, CD4 naive and CD4 memory were each run on three plates, CD8 naive on two plates, and CD8 memory on one plate. Libraries were prepared and TCR repertoires were sequenced by different laboratories using diverse techniques, in order to increase sequencing depth and limit assay-specific biases. Between about 0.94 and 10 billion PBMCs per donor were obtained by leukapheresis. Blood TCR repertoires of 5 or 6 healthy adults were deeply sequenced to estimate repertoire size and the extent of clonotype sharing between individuals.

CDR1 and CDR2, looked up from the germline V gene (reference sequence), are MNHEY and SMNVEV. V lost 5 bases and J lost 4 bases; the stretch between them is 18 bases long. Counted from cysteine to phenylalanine, this CDR3 has 15 amino acids. CDR3 DNA is the only sequence kept; it has 45 bases, read in frame from the first base. CD8 naive samples were obtained by positive selection for CCR7 among CD45RO-negative cells, yielding a CD45RA+CCR7+ population from which TemRA cells were excluded. Donors were healthy HIV-negative adults with no recently reported acute infections or vaccinations. All donors were Caucasian adults living in Nashville, Tennessee, USA. Blood was collected by leukapheresis, and PBMCs were isolated by Ficoll-Histopaque density gradient centrifugation and then cryopreserved in liquid nitrogen vapor phase. Purity and quantity of every magnetically sorted T cell population were checked by analytical flow cytometry. From each sorted fraction, genomic DNA was isolated and quantified by UV absorbance on a Nanodrop 2000c.

General study outcomes and caveats: Because the study included only a small number of donors, the genetic and exposure-history diversity represented was limited. Higher generation probabilities were observed for clonotypes shared by all four sorted-subset donors than for non-shared clonotypes. Based on pairwise subsampling, the degree of clonotype sharing among donors was expected to be affected by sequencing depth. About 5% of naive CD4, 3.5% of naive CD8, approximately 2.2% of memory CD4, and more than 0.35% of memory CD8 clonotypes were shared across a handful of donors. Naive subsets generally had larger estimated clonotype richness than memory subsets. Sampling was restricted to blood, and TCR repertoires in tissues likely differ from the TCR repertoires found in blood. Incomplete sequencing was indicated by rarefaction of sorted-subset datasets, despite the large sequencing depth.

Using the deep immunoSEQ assay, multiplex PCR amplified TCR CDR3 regions from genomic DNA. Genomic DNA extracted from each cell subset was distributed evenly over all wells of several immunoSEQ 96-well plates, and each plate served as one replicate. Each replicate PCR for sorted subsets received around 200 ng genomic DNA, equal to about 30,000 T cell genomes. Purified libraries were quantified with a Qubit 3.0 fluorometer, sized on a Bioanalyzer 2100, and re-quantified with the KAPA Library Quantification kit. A separate single-read 150-cycle Illumina NextSeq 550 flow cell was used to sequence each immunoSEQ 96-well plate. Concerning the study's data processing: The immunoSEQ output contained only junctional sequences without quality scores, so filtering could not match that applied to full-length reads. To assign V/J genes and CDR3, sequences were annotated against IMGT germline references using PyIR, a Python wrapper for IgBLAST v1.9. Any read was removed if the V/J assignment was weak (E-value above 1e-6), the CDR3 was missing, or the read contained stop codons, out-of-frame junctions, or ambiguous translated residues. A V3J clonotype was defined by an identical inferred V gene, J gene, and CDR3 amino acid sequence. Percentage overlap between repertoires was calculated by dividing the number of shared unique clonotypes by the size of the smaller repertoire. Three approaches were used to assess repertoire richness: RTK rarefaction, the Chao1 estimator, and Recon v2.1 estimates of unobserved clonotypes. Generation probabilities for all TCRbeta clonotypes obtained by the gDNA method from four donors were computed using OLGA. TCRdb took over this immuneACCESS table, retaining in-frame rearrangements with V and J assigned. Such tables are incomplete; in checked studies, under half of the missing clones stem from an unresolved V gene, and the remainder is unexplained. For V, J and clone size, that table is used; D and trimming come from the DNA. In all, the sample holds around 2,000,000 clones, and approximately 94% of those were seen once. Jointly, the top ten make up about 1.5% of the sample.

Regarding this clone: Its antigen remains undetermined. No base quality information exists; no much larger clone differs at one position.

Sequenced: naive CD8+ T cells from PBMCs. In the paper's terms, the cell subset or site label means: CD45RA+CCR7+. The sequence links TRBV27 to TRBJ2-7; 6 matching bases give a weak D call of TRBD1. This TCR was sampled from a young man in good health. Some clones in this sample may be carry-over from other donors' samples. CDR3 reads: CASSLGQSAGYEQYF. The nucleotide sequence is given as TGTGCCAGCAGTCTAGGACAGAGCGCCGGGTACGAGCAGTACTTC.